The 5 T cell receptor beta chains given below trace back to one sample, sequenced in a study of cytomegalovirus exposure and HLA in healthy donors. With 60 Vbeta and 13 Jbeta primers, the PCR was carried out. TCRdb keeps only in-frame clones here, not all; method: immunoSEQ multiplex PCR. The profile shows some 150,000 clones, around 75% of them singletons. The specimen was PBMCs. These receptors all stem from a woman under 40 in good health and CMV-seronegative.

The V and J genes are TRBV7-8 and TRBJ1-1; the D is unclear. The germline CDR1 and CDR2 sequences are SGHVS and FQNEAQ. This CDR3 has 13 residues. The ends were cut back, 5 bases at V and 1 base at J, with 8 bases in the middle. The CDR3 region has the DNA TGTGCCAGCAGCCGAGCGTGGAACACTGAAGCTTTCTTT. This encodes CASSRAWNTEAFF.

This clone was seen more than once but under ten times. The chain joins TRBV21-1 to TRBJ2-7; TRBD1 reflects the table's D call only, with no check against the DNA. TRBV21-1 is a recognized pseudogene. The CDR3 runs to 20 residues. The CDR3 here is CASRLLDGDRGPEVIYEQYF. The CDR3 DNA sequence: TGTGCCAGCAGACTCCTTGATGGGGACAGGGGTCCAGAGGTGATATACGAGCAGTACTTC.

V is TRBV29-1 and J is TRBJ2-3; D gene unclear. The CDR3 has 14 amino acids. Germline-derived CDR1 and CDR2 are SQVTM and ANQGSEA. The V end lost 4 bases, the J end lost 2 bases, and 13 bases lay between the germline ends. The CDR3 is CSVVPKRVTDTQYF. Written as DNA, the CDR3 is TGCAGCGTTGTGCCGAAACGAGTCACAGATACGCAGTATTTT.

This clone was counted a single time. The chain combines TRBV7-9 with TRBJ1-2; 8 nucleotides match TRBD1. The J segment lost 4 bases and the V segment lost 5 bases, leaving 6 bases of the junction unmatched. Germline lookup yields CDR1 SEHNR and CDR2 FQNEAQ (reference sequence). CDR3 length equals 14 residues. The CDR3: CASSLDREVYGYTF. The CDR3 DNA reads as TGTGCCAGCAGCCTGGACAGGGAGGTCTATGGCTACACCTTC.

A few counts support this clone. The chain recombines TRBV2 with TRBJ1-1, with D possibly TRBD1 on 6 matching bases. Per germline, CDR1 SNHLY and CDR2 FYNNEI. This CDR3 is built from 15 residues. Trimming removed 6 bases at V and 4 bases at J, with 18 bases between. CDR3 bases: TGTGCCAGCAGCTTACAGGGTGTAGAGGGCACTGAAGCTTTCTTT. Protein sequence: CASSLQGVEGTEAFF.